The text below deals with one T cell receptor (beta chain). The CDR3 covers 14 residues. The ends were cut back, 2 bases at V and 0 bases at J, with 8 bases in the middle. Germline V gene data show CDR1 as SQVTM and CDR2 as ANQGSEA. Here immunoSEQ multiplex PCR was the method, and the copy in TCRdb shows in-frame clones only, minus some. Found here are over 75,000 clones, about nine tenths of them singletons; the top ten hold 2% to 2.5%. This specimen belongs to a study of cytomegalovirus exposure and HLA in healthy donors. The receptor was derived from a man aged 25 to 40 in good health and CMV-seronegative. The chain has TRBV29-1 and TRBJ1-3; D is perhaps TRBD1 (6 bases). What was sequenced was PBMCs. The CDR3 region has the DNA TGCAGCGTTGAAACAGGGATCTCTGGAAACACCATATATTTT. Translated, it gives CSVETGISGNTIYF.